These 2 T cell receptor beta chains were sequenced from one sample in a study of shared clonotypes between healthy human individuals. Repertoires were generated with immunoSEQ multiplex PCR, while TCRdb's copy carries only in-frame clones and drops some. The table includes 2.5 million or so clones, 90% to 95% detected once. The specimen sequenced was naive CD4+ T cells sorted from blood. Subset denoted: CD45RA+ positively selected. All receptors derive from a young man in good health.

Regarding this clone: This sample also contains other DNA sequences that code for the same CDR3. The chain has TRBV6-5 and TRBJ1-2, with D maybe TRBD1 (5 bases). The CDR3 has 14 residues. Germline V CDR1 and CDR2: MNHEY, SVGAGI. V was trimmed by 0 bases and J by 2 bases, leaving 7 bases between them. The CDR3 DNA reads as TGTGCCAGCAGTTACTCGGGGGGGAACTATGGCTACACCTTC. Its translation is CASSYSGGNYGYTF.

The chain combines TRBV18 with TRBJ2-7; D remains ambiguous. CDR1 KGHSH and CDR2 LQKENI come from the germline V gene. This CDR3 comprises 12 residues. V dropped 1 base and J dropped 5 bases, with 6 bases sitting between them. Written as DNA, the CDR3 is TGTGCCAGCTCACCACGGGTAGACGAGCAGTACTTC. Amino acid sequence: CASSPRVDEQYF.